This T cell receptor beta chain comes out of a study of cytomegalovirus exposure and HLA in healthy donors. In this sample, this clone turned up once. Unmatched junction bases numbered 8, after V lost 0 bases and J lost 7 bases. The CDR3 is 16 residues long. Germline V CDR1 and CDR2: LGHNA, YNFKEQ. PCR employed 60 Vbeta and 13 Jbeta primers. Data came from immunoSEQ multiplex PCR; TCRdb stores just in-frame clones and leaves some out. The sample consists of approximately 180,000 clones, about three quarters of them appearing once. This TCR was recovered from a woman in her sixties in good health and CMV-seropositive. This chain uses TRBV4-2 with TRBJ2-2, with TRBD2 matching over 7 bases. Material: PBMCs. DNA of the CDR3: TGTGCCAGCAGCCAAGATACCGGACTAGTAATCGGGGAGCTGTTTTTT. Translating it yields CASSQDTGLVIGELFF.